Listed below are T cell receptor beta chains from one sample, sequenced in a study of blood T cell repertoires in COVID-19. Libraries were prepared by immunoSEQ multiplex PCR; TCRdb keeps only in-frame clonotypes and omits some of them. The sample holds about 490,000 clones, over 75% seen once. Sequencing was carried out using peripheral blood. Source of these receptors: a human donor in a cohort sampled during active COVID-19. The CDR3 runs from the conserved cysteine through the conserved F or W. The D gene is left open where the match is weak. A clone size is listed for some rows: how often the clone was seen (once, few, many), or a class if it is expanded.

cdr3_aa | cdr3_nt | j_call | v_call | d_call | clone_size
CASKTALAGGGAYEQYF | TGTGCCAGCAAGACGGCTCTAGCGGGAGGGGGGGCCTACGAGCAGTACTTC | TRBJ2-7 | TRBV2 | TRBD2 | .
CASSLGGWGTDTQYF | TGTGCTAGCAGCTTAGGGGGCTGGGGCACAGATACGCAGTATTTT | TRBJ2-3 | TRBV7-7 | TRBD1 | .
CASRYQTSLNTGELFF | TGTGCCAGCAGGTACCAGACTAGTTTAAACACCGGGGAGCTGTTTTTT | TRBJ2-2 | TRBV28 | . | .
CASSPTGDYGYTF | TGTGCCAGCAGTCCAACAGGGGACTATGGCTACACCTTC | TRBJ1-2 | TRBV27 | TRBD1 | .
CASSHVAGGQPQHF | TGTGCCAGCAGCCATGTAGCAGGGGGACAGCCCCAGCATTTT | TRBJ1-5 | TRBV3-1/TRBV3-2 | TRBD1 | .
CASSTSGTAETQYF | TGTGCCAGCAGTACTAGCGGGACAGCGGAGACCCAGTACTTC | TRBJ2-5 | TRBV5-4 | TRBD2 | .
CASSQVAQPGQEETQYF | TGTGCCAGCAGCCAAGTAGCCCAACCGGGACAGGAAGAGACCCAGTACTTC | TRBJ2-5 | TRBV3-1/TRBV3-2 | TRBD1 | .
CASSRLADTQYF | TGTGCCAGCAGCCGACTAGCAGATACGCAGTATTTT | TRBJ2-3 | TRBV6-2/TRBV6-3 | . | .
CASSIGATTDTQYF | TGTGCCAGTAGTATAGGAGCAACCACAGATACGCAGTATTTT | TRBJ2-3 | TRBV19 | . | .
CASKPDREAEAFF | TGTGCCAGCAAACCGGACAGGGAGGCTGAAGCTTTCTTT | TRBJ1-1 | TRBV12-3/TRBV12-4 | TRBD1 | .
CASSMKGSGDGRDEQFF | TGTGCCAGCAGCATGAAAGGGTCGGGAGACGGACGCGATGAGCAGTTCTTC | TRBJ2-1 | TRBV5-4 | . | once
CASTGTGARQPQHF | TGTGCCAGTACCGGGACAGGGGCAAGGCAGCCCCAGCATTTT | TRBJ1-5 | TRBV19 | TRBD1 | .
CASNAGTDYEQYF | TGTGCCAGCAACGCCGGGACAGACTACGAGCAGTACTTC | TRBJ2-7 | TRBV12-3/TRBV12-4 | TRBD1 | .
CASSSRGGAGNTIYF | TGTGCCAGCAGCTCAAGAGGGGGAGCAGGAAACACCATATATTTT | TRBJ1-3 | TRBV5-4 | . | few
CASSLKGLEADTQYF | TGTGCCAGCAGCTTAAAGGGACTAGAAGCAGATACGCAGTATTTT | TRBJ2-3 | TRBV7-3 | TRBD2 | .
CASSMKQGGYTF | TGTGCCAGCAGCATGAAGCAGGGAGGCTACACCTTC | TRBJ1-2 | TRBV7-2 | . | .
CASSLPGGTESYEQYF | TGTGCCAGCAGCCTCCCGGGAGGGACCGAATCCTACGAGCAGTACTTC | TRBJ2-7 | TRBV3-1/TRBV3-2 | TRBD2 | .
CASSFGRTGGEGETQYF | TGTGCCAGCAGCTTTGGCCGGACAGGGGGTGAGGGGGAGACCCAGTACTTC | TRBJ2-5 | TRBV5-5 | TRBD1 | .
CASSQEGSPGELFF | TGTGCCAGCAGCCAAGAGGGGAGCCCCGGGGAGCTGTTTTTT | TRBJ2-2 | TRBV14 | . | .
CASSLEAGNEQFF | TGTGCCAGCTCACTAGAGGCGGGCAATGAGCAGTTCTTC | TRBJ2-1 | TRBV18 | . | .
CASSFREGDTQYF | TGTGCCAGCAGTTTTAGGGAGGGAGATACGCAGTATTTT | TRBJ2-3 | TRBV27 | TRBD2 | .